The text below deals with one TCR beta chain. Its antigen is unidentified. The data were obtained in a study of vaccination and CD4 T cells after COVID-19. Across the study: Post-COVID sampling occurred a median roughly 100 days after diagnosis (range 35 to 161). The stimulating agents, overlapping spike peptides, came from SARS-CoV-2, HCoV-NL63, HCoV-OC43 and HCoV-229E.

Sequence data for DNA of cultured CD4+ T cells were generated by the Oncomine TCR Beta short-read assay. One entry per CDR3 protein, called by TCRdb with MiXCR from the PCR reads. The table has about 16,000 distinct CDR3 sequences, 52% seen once. V lost 5 bases and J lost 6; bases outside the gene matches: 17. This CDR3 has 17 residues. The germline V gene encodes CDR1 LNHNV and CDR2 YYDKDF (reference sequence). The treatment was: approximately 11-day PBMC culture with coronavirus spike peptide pools or control peptides (ViraFEST assay). TCRs were sequenced by ViraFEST after antigen-specific T cells had been expanded with peptide pools.

The specimen was CD4+ T cells from blood, cultured in vitro. This sequence joins TRBV15 and TRBJ2-3; 7 nucleotides align to TRBD1. The sequence was collected from a human donor who had recovered from COVID-19. In DNA, the CDR3 is TGTGCCACCAGCGGGCCCCCCACGACAGGGTCTCGGGATACGCAGTATTTT. Encoded protein: CATSGPPTTGSRDTQYF.